This T cell receptor (beta chain) was captured by sequencing in a study of shared clonotypes between healthy human individuals. The naive CD8 subset, CD45RO-negative cells positively selected for CCR7, excluded terminally differentiated effector memory CD45RA+ cells. The CDR3 covers 14 residues. Germline trimming cut 6 bases from V and 3 bases from J; bases unmatched to any gene: 3. The germline CDR1 and CDR2 sequences are MNHNS and SASEGT. Deep was the level at which the assay was run. Method: immunoSEQ multiplex PCR; TCRdb's copy keeps in-frame clones and lacks some. Of approximately 740,000 clones in the sample, 80% to 95% are singletons; the top ten hold 24%.

The chain carries TRBV6-1 and TRBJ2-7; 12 bases match TRBD2. Sequencing was carried out using naive CD8+ T cells sorted from blood. The TCR comes from a man aged 30-40 years in good health. In DNA form, the CDR3 reads TGTGCCAGCAGCTGGACTAGCGGGAACTACGAGCAGTACTTC. Protein: CASSWTSGNYEQYF.